These 19 T cell receptor beta chains came from one sample sequenced in a study of T cells in Graves' hyperthyroidism and ophthalmopathy. The source material, RNA transcripts, was used to amplify TCR beta CDR3 regions. TCR CDR3 regions were first amplified by RT-PCR with HTBI primers. TCRdb independently ran MiXCR on the multiplex PCR reads; one entry per CDR3 protein. The profile covers about 300,000 distinct CDR3 sequences, with around 20% appearing a single time and less than 45% taken by the ten largest. The sequenced sample consisted of blood. The receptors stem from a man aged 50 to 59 with Graves' ophthalmopathy.

This rearrangement joins TRBV6-9 to TRBJ1-1; D unclear. Trimming stripped 3 bases from V and 1 base from J, with 9 bases between. Germline assignment: CDR1 MNHGY and CDR2 SVAAGI. There are 14 residues in the CDR3. In DNA, the CDR3 is TGTGCCAGCAGTTACCTCGGGGAGAACACTGAAGCTTTCTTT. Its translation is CASSYLGENTEAFF.

This clonotype was picked up a small number of times. The V call is TRBV27, the J call TRBJ1-2; no firm D call. V lost 5 bases to trimming and J lost 1 base, with 17 bases between them. Germline CDR1 MNHEY, CDR2 SMNVEV (reference sequence). This CDR3 has 16 amino acids. In DNA, the CDR3 is TGTGCCAGCAGTCCTTCGGGATTTCAGAGTAACTATGGCTACACCTTC. Translated: CASSPSGFQSNYGYTF.

The rearrangement joins TRBV11-2 to TRBJ1-3; the D is unclear. CDR3 size: 15 residues. Looked up from germline, CDR1 is SGHAT and CDR2 is FQNNGV. Trimming cost V 3 bases and J 1 base, with 10 bases left between them. The CDR3 reads CASSLITGSGNTIYF. DNA of the CDR3: TGTGCCAGCAGCTTGATTACCGGATCTGGAAACACCATATATTTT.

The chain links TRBV7-2 to TRBJ2-1; D is perhaps TRBD2 (6 bases). Germline CDR1 is SGHTA and CDR2 is FQGNSA. The V gene lost 4 bases and the J gene lost 10 bases, with 20 bases spanning the gap. The CDR3 length is 15 residues. CDR3 amino acids: CASSYRDSPTGEQFF. The CDR3 coding sequence is TGTGCCAGCAGCTATCGGGACTCCCCGACGGGGGAGCAGTTCTTC.

In its sample, this clonotype was seen many times. This chain links TRBV30 with TRBJ1-2, with a tentative D call TRBD1 (6 bases). Trimming pared 3 bases from V and 3 bases from J, leaving 20 bases between. The germline gives CDR1 GTSNPN, CDR2 SVGIG (reference sequence). This CDR3 spans 16 amino acids. The CDR3 bases are TGTGCCTGGAGGAGGACAGTCGGGCATCTAGACTATGGCTACACCTTC. Translated, it gives CAWRRTVGHLDYGYTF.

The J gene is TRBJ1-1, the V gene TRBV5-8, with D perhaps matching TRBD1 (6 bases). Per germline, CDR1 SGHTS and CDR2 YDEGEE. Trimming cost V 4 bases and J 8 bases, with 15 bases left between them. CDR3 size: 13 residues. For the CDR3, the DNA is TGTGCCAGCAGCCTTGGGGAGGACAGAGAAGCTTTCTTT. Translating it yields CASSLGEDREAFF.

In this sample, this clonotype turned up a few times. CDR3 bases: TGTGCCACCAGTGATACCGGGACAGGGGCCCACAATGAGCAGTTCTTC. It codes for CATSDTGTGAHNEQFF. The rearrangement joins TRBV24-1 to TRBJ2-1; TRBD1 matches at 10 bases. Germline V CDR1 and CDR2: KGHDR, SFDVKD. The CDR3 is made up of 16 amino acids. With V trimmed by 3 bases and J by 5 bases, 6 bases remained unmatched.

The rearrangement links TRBV20-1 to TRBJ1-5; D unclear. Deletions cut 1 base from V and 1 base from J, with 11 bases between. Germline CDR1 is DFQATT and CDR2 is SNEGSKA (reference sequence). CDR3 length: 15 residues. The CDR3 reads CSARGPKKSNQPQHF. Written as DNA, the CDR3 is TGCAGTGCTAGAGGTCCTAAAAAAAGCAATCAGCCCCAGCATTTT.

This clonotype was seen only a few times. J is TRBJ1-1 and V is TRBV28; 7 bases line up with TRBD1. Germline CDR1 MDHEN, CDR2 SYDVKM. Unmatched junction bases numbered 8, after V lost 3 bases and J lost 4 bases. The CDR3 length is 15 residues. For the CDR3, the DNA is TGTGCCAGCAGTTTGGCTGGTCGACAGGGCACTGAAGCTTTCTTT. It specifies CASSLAGRQGTEAFF.

The rearrangement joins TRBV5-1 to TRBJ2-5, with D perhaps TRBD1 or TRBD2 (6 bases each). V was pared by 1 base and J by 5 bases, with 15 bases between. The CDR3 loop spans 15 amino acids. CDR1 SGHRS and CDR2 YFSETQ come from the germline V gene. In nucleotides, the CDR3 is TGCGCCAGCAGCTTGTTGATTGTAGGGGGGGAGACCCAGTACTTC. Protein sequence: CASSLLIVGGETQYF.

The chain joins TRBV3-1 to TRBJ2-1; the D is unclear. CDR3 length: 13 amino acids. Trimming took 6 bases from V and 6 from J, leaving 12 bases between them. Germline V gives CDR1 LGHDT, CDR2 YNNKEL (reference sequence). The CDR3 region has the DNA TGTGCCAGCAGTGAAGCTTATATCAATGAGCAGTTCTTC. Translation gives CASSEAYINEQFF.

The chain couples TRBV4-2 to TRBJ1-5; tentatively, D is TRBD1 (6 bases). From germline, CDR1 is LGHNA and CDR2 YNFKEQ. The CDR3 has 15 residues. The ends were cut back, 0 bases at V and 6 bases at J, with 12 bases in the middle. The CDR3 is CASSQDHPGAQPQHF. In DNA form, the CDR3 reads TGTGCCAGCAGCCAAGACCACCCGGGGGCTCAGCCCCAGCATTTT.

This clonotype came up a few times. This sequence joins TRBV20-1 and TRBJ1-2, with 9 nucleotides matching TRBD1. CDR3 length equals 14 residues. The germline gives CDR1 DFQATT, CDR2 SNEGSKA (reference sequence). V trimming: 1 base; J trimming: 8 bases; junction bases outside the gene matches: 8. As DNA, the CDR3 is TGCAGTGCTAGAGCCCCCGGGACAGGGAGAGGCTACACCTTC. It is translated as CSARAPGTGRGYTF.

This clonotype was observed many times. The gene calls are TRBV20-1 and TRBJ2-7; 7 nucleotides agree with TRBD2. J was trimmed by 5 bases and V by 0 bases; bases with no gene match: 10. Germline V gene sequence: CDR1 DFQATT, CDR2 SNEGSKA (reference sequence). The CDR3 runs to 15 residues. The CDR3 protein is CSAREGRGQSNEQYF. The CDR3 bases are TGCAGTGCTAGAGAGGGGAGGGGTCAATCGAACGAGCAGTACTTC.

This clonotype occurred many times. This chain links TRBV6-1 with TRBJ1-1; D is possibly TRBD1 (6 bases). This CDR3 contains 13 residues. Germline V lookup: CDR1 MNHNS, CDR2 SASEGT. The V and J ends lost 2 bases and 4 bases respectively, with 8 bases between them. CDR3 nucleotide sequence: TGTGCCAGCAGTGAAAACAGGGCCACTGAAGCTTTCTTT. Amino acids: CASSENRATEAFF.

The CDR3 loop reads CASSPIRPNTGELFF. CDR3 sequence (DNA): TGTGCCAGCAGTCCCATACGCCCGAACACCGGGGAGCTGTTTTTT. V usage is TRBV28 and J usage is TRBJ2-2; no clear D gene. The germline V gene has CDR1 MDHEN and CDR2 SYDVKM. The CDR3 contains 15 residues. Trimming stripped 5 bases from V and 0 bases from J, with 10 bases between.

This clonotype was observed a few times. The chain couples TRBV7-6 to TRBJ2-3, with no clear D. The CDR3 runs to 14 residues. Trimming left V 3 bases short and J 0 bases short, with 7 bases between. Germline assignment: CDR1 SGHVS and CDR2 FNYEAQ. The CDR3 region has the DNA TGTGCCAGCAGCTTCAGTCTTAGCACAGATACGCAGTATTTT. This gives the protein CASSFSLSTDTQYF.

This clonotype turned up a few times. The rearrangement links TRBV5-5 to TRBJ2-7; D unresolved. This CDR3 comprises 11 residues. V was cut by 4 bases and J by 7 bases, with 9 bases left in between. From germline, CDR1 is SGHKS and CDR2 YYEKEE (reference sequence). In DNA form, the CDR3 reads TGTGCCAGCAGCGGCTTACAGGAGCAGTACTTC. It codes for CASSGLQEQYF. Full variable domain (missing parts from reference TRBV5-5 and TRBJ2-7): DAGVTQSPTHLIKTRGQQVTLRCSPISGHKSVSWYQQVLGQGPQFIFQYYEKEERGRGNFPDRFSARQFPNYSSELNVNALLLGDSALYLCASSGLQEQYFGPGTRLTVT.

Ten or more counts support this clonotype. The V call is TRBV28, the J call TRBJ2-5, with 9 bases matching TRBD1. Germline values: CDR1 MDHEN, CDR2 SYDVKM. This CDR3 comprises 14 residues. The J segment lost 4 bases and the V segment lost 10 bases, leaving 10 bases of the junction unmatched. The CDR3 here is CATAEGTGRETQYF. The CDR3 DNA reads TGTGCCACCGCGGAAGGGACAGGGCGAGAGACCCAGTACTTC.